This T cell receptor (beta chain) is drawn from a study of T cell repertoires in cytomegalovirus infection. For the study at large: Public TCR beta signatures marked donors with CMV infection and the matching HLA.

Study observations and caveats: Summed frequency of shared TCR beta families picked out CMV carriers who also had the relevant HLA. HLA-C-restricted CMV clonotypes gave the most frequent clonotype in two of eight donors.

The CDR3 covers 18 residues. J lost 5 bases, V lost 2 bases, and 12 bases had no gene match. This clonotype was counted ten times or more. Its specificity is not known. TCRdb reprocessed the reads with MiXCR, giving one entry per CDR3 protein. The sample has 210,000 or so distinct CDR3 sequences, 6.5% seen once. The V gene is TRBV23-1, the J gene TRBJ1-1, with TRBD1 matching over 12 bases. TRBV23-1 is marked as an open reading frame, function uncertain. The TCR originated in a human donor in good health (CMV status not recorded). Some clones in this sample may be carry-over from other donors' samples. Sequencing was performed on PBMCs. This CDR3 is CASSQNVPGQGARTEAFF. For the CDR3, the DNA is TGCGCCAGCAGTCAAAACGTCCCGGGACAGGGGGCGAGGACTGAAGCTTTCTTT.